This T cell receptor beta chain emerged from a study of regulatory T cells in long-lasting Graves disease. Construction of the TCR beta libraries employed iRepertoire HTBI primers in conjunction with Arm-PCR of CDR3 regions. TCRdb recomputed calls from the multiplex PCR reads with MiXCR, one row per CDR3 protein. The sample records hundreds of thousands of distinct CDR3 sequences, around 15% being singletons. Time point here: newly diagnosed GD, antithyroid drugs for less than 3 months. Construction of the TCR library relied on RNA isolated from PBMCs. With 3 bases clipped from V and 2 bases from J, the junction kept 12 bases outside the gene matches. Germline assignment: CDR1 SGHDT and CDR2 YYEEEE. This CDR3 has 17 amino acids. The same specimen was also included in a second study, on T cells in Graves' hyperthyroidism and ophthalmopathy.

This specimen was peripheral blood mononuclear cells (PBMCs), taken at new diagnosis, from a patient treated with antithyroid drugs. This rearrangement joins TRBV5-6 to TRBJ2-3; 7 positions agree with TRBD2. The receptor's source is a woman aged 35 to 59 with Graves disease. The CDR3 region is CASSWGGFALLTDTQYF. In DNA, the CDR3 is TGTGCCAGCAGCTGGGGGGGATTTGCTCTCCTCACAGATACGCAGTATTTT.